This T cell receptor (beta chain) was identified in a study of blood T cells in healthy people across ages. The study's findings and limits: The study found TCR beta diversity correlated strongly with naive T cell percentage. The fall in TCR beta diversity per million T cells was roughly linear with age.

Each donor gave roughly 9.2 milliliters of peripheral blood. Isolation recovered at least 7 million PBMCs from every sample. In the case of this clonotype: The antigen is not known.

PCR was performed a second time for about 7 to 11 cycles using a sample-barcoded 5' primer and a J-beta primer mix. TCRdb itself ran the 5' RACE reads through MiXCR, one entry per CDR3 protein. The profile shows more than 800,000 distinct CDR3 sequences, around 45% of them singletons. The sequence was obtained from a woman in her fifties or sixties in good health. Sequencing was done on a sample of blood.

CDR3 protein: CASNVDGLNEQFF. CDR3 sequence (DNA): TGTGCCAGCAACGTTGACGGACTCAATGAGCAGTTCTTC. V gene TRBV12-3 or TRBV12-4 combines with J gene TRBJ2-1, with D tentatively TRBD2 (5 bases). Trimming removed 7 bases at V and 6 bases at J, with 13 bases between. This CDR3 has 13 amino acids.